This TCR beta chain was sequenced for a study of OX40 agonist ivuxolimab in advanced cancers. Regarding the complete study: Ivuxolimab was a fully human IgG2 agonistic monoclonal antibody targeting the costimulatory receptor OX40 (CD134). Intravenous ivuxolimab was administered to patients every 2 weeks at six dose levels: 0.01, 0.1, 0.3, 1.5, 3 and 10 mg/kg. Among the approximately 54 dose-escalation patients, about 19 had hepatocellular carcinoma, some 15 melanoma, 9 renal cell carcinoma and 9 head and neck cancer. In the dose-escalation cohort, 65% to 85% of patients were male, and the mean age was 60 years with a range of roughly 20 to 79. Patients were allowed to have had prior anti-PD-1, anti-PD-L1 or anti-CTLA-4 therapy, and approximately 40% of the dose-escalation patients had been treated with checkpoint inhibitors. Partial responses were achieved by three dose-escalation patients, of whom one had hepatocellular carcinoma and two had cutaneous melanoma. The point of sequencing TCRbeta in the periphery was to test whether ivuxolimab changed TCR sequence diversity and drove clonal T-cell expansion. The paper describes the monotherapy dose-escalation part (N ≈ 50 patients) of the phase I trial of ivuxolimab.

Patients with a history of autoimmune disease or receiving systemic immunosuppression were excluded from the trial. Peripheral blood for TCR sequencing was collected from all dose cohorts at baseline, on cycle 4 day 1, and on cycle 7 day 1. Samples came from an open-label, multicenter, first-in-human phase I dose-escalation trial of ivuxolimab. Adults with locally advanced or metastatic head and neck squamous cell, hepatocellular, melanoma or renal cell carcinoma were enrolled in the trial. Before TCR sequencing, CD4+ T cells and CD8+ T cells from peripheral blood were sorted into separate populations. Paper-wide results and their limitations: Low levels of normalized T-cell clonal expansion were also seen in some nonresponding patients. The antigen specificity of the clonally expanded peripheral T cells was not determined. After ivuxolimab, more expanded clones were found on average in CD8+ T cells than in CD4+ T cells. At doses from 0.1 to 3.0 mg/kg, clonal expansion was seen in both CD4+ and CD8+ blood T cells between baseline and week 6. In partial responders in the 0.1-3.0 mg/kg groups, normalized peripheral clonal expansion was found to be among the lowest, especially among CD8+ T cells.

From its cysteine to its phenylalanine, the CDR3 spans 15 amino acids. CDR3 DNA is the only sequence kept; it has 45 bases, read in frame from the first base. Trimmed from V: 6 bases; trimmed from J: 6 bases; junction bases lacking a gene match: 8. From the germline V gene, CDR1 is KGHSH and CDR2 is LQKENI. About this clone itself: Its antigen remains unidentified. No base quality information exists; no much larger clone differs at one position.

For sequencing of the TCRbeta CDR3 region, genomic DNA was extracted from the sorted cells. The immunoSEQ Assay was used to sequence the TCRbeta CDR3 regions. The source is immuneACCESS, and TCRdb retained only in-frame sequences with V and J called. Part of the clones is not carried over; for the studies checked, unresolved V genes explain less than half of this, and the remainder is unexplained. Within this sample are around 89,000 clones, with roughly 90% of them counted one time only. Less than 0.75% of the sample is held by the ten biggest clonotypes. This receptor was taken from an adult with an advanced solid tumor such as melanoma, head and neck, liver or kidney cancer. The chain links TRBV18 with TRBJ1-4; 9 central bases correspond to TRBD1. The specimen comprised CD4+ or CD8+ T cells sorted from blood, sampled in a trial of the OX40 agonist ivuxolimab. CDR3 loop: CASSYRDRDYEKLFF. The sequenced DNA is TGTGCCAGCTCGTACCGGGACAGGGACTATGAAAAACTGTTTTTT.